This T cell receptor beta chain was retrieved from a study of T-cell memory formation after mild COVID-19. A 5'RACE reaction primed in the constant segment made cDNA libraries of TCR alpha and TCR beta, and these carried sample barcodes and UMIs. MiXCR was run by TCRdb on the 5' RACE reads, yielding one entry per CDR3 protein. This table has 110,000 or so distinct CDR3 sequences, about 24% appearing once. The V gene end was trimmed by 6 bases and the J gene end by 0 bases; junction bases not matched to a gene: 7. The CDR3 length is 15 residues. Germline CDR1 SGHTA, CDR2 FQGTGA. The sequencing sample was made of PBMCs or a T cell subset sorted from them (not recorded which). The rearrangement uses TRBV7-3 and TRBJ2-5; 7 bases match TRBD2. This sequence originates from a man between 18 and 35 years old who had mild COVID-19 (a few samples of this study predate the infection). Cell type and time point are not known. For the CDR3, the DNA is TGTGCCAGCAGTCATACCGGGGGGAACCAAGAGACCCAGTACTTC. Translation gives CASSHTGGNQETQYF.